The text below deals with one T cell receptor (beta chain). The data stem from a study of blood T cell repertoires in COVID-19. Study details: The origin of the acute and convalescent COVID-19 samples was the United States, Italy and Spain. The analysed material was cDNA or gDNA that came from T cells, B-cell-depleted T cells, or PBMCs.

Per germline, CDR1 SGHDT and CDR2 YYEEEE. The CDR3 covers 14 residues. Trimming took 9 bases from V and 1 from J; bases not matched to a gene: 8. Clones were sequenced by immunoSEQ multiplex PCR, and TCRdb holds only the in-frame ones, with some missing. The sample holds roughly 60,000 clones, roughly 92% seen once. The chain employs TRBV5-6 and TRBJ1-1; 8 bases match TRBD1. The sequence was obtained from a man aged 45 to 65 with active COVID-19. The specimen sequenced was peripheral blood. The CDR3 protein is CATRQGLSNTEAFF. CDR3 in DNA: TGTGCCACAAGACAGGGGTTATCGAACACTGAAGCTTTCTTT.